This TCR beta chain was retrieved from a study of blood T cell repertoires in COVID-19. Background on the study: Material from acute and convalescent COVID-19 was sourced from the United States, Italy and Spain.

Participants came from roughly 23 US areas, aged about 18 to 90 years. There are 16 residues in the CDR3. The germline gives CDR1 ENHRY, CDR2 SYGVKD. The junction had 15 bases not matched to a gene; V was cut back by 4 bases and J by 11 bases. Generated by immunoSEQ multiplex PCR, the TCRdb table keeps only in-frame clones and is missing some. The sample holds 200,000 to 250,000 clones, just under 90% seen once. This clone showed up just once. The material sequenced was PBMCs or T cells enriched from blood (not recorded which). The V gene is TRBV10-3, the J gene TRBJ1-5; 9 bases fit TRBD1. This receptor was obtained from a man in his fifties or sixties who had been exposed to COVID-19. Here the CDR3 reads CAISATMTGGDGTQHF. The CDR3 bases are TGTGCCATCAGTGCAACAATGACAGGGGGGGACGGGACCCAGCATTTT.